The 8 T cell receptor beta chains reported below all come from one sample, sequenced in a study of spatial heterogeneity in lung cancer. Study findings and constraints: Within tumors, counts of expanded alpha and beta TCRs tracked tumor mutation counts.

These TCRs' antigens remain unknown. Time point indicated: sample taken at primary tumor resection. One entry per CDR3 protein, called by TCRdb with MiXCR from the 5' RACE reads. Counted here are approximately 3,000 distinct CDR3 sequences, around 16% occurring once; the ten biggest clones make up over 9.5%. This specimen consisted of lung tumor tissue, obtained at surgery. The receptors were gathered from a male donor with early-stage non-small cell lung cancer.

This chain joins TRBV7-6 and TRBJ2-2; D possibly corresponds to TRBD1 (5 bases). CDR1 is SGHVS, CDR2 FNYEAQ, per germline. CDR3 length: 17 residues. V lost 5 bases and J 3 bases, leaving 19 bases between the germline ends. CDR3 loop: CASSLQKQVPHTGELFF. The CDR3 nucleotides read TGTGCCAGCAGCCTCCAGAAACAGGTCCCGCACACCGGGGAGCTGTTTTTT.

This clonotype is labeled medium-sized. This chain joins TRBV7-2 and TRBJ2-7; possible D gene TRBD2, 6 bases. Germline V lookup: CDR1 SGHTA, CDR2 FQGNSA. The ends were cut back, 5 bases at V and 4 bases at J, with 24 bases in the middle. The CDR3 is made up of 17 amino acids. CDR3 in amino acids: CASSQSGRVNLGYEQYF. For the CDR3, the DNA is TGTGCCAGCAGCCAAAGCGGGCGGGTCAACTTGGGGTACGAGCAGTACTTC.

The V and J genes are TRBV5-1 and TRBJ1-1; 8 bases agree with TRBD1. The CDR3 extends over 14 amino acids. Germline CDR1 and CDR2: SGHRS and YFSETQ. The trim removed 4 bases at V and 6 bases at J, leaving 8 bases unmatched. CDR3 DNA sequence: TGCGCCAGCAGCCCGACAGGGGTACGGTCTGAAGCTTTCTTT. This encodes CASSPTGVRSEAFF.

This clonotype is termed medium-sized (0.01 to 0.1%). The gene calls are TRBV6-6 and TRBJ2-3, with 7 bases lining up with TRBD1. The CDR3 consists of 15 residues. The germline CDR1 and CDR2 sequences are MNHNY and SVGAGI (reference sequence). Trimming took 6 bases from V and 6 from J; bases not matched to a gene: 12. CDR3 in DNA: TGTGCCAGCAGCCTGGGACAGCTCCTCGGGGATACGCAGTATTTT. It codes for CASSLGQLLGDTQYF.

The J gene is TRBJ2-1, the V gene TRBV5-1; 10 bases agree with TRBD2. The germline V gene has CDR1 SGHRS and CDR2 YFSETQ. This CDR3 is 16 amino acids long. V shed 1 base, J shed 8 bases, and the junction held 9 bases outside the gene matches. This CDR3 is CASSLRLAGAADEQFF. The DNA of the CDR3 is TGCGCCAGCAGCTTGCGGCTAGCGGGAGCCGCGGATGAGCAGTTCTTC.

This clonotype was counted ten times or more. The gene calls are TRBV30 and TRBJ2-7; D tentatively reads TRBD1 or TRBD2 (5 bases each). Germline V lookup: CDR1 GTSNPN, CDR2 SVGIG (reference sequence). V lost 2 bases, J lost 0 bases, and 11 bases lay in between. The CDR3 runs 14 residues. The CDR3, as DNA: TGTGCCTGGAGTTCCAGGGAGAGCTCCTACGAGCAGTACTTC. Its translation: CAWSSRESSYEQYF.

By share, this clonotype ranks as medium-sized. The CDR3: CASSPKTGGNTEAFF. The CDR3 nucleotides are TGTGCCAGCTCACCTAAGACAGGGGGGAACACTGAAGCTTTCTTT. This rearrangement joins TRBV18 to TRBJ1-1; TRBD1 aligns across 9 bases. There are 15 residues in the CDR3. V trimming: 3 bases; J trimming: 1 base; junction bases outside the gene matches: 3. In germline, CDR1 is KGHSH, CDR2 LQKENI.

Judged by abundance, this clonotype is medium-sized. This sequence joins TRBV7-2 and TRBJ2-7; D perhaps matches TRBD2 (5 bases). The CDR3 spans 14 residues. The germline CDR1 and CDR2 sequences are SGHTA and FQGNSA. Trimming pared 1 base from V and 2 bases from J, leaving 9 bases between. DNA for the CDR3: TGTGCCAGCAGCTTAGGGGAGTACCCCTACGAGCAGTACTTC. Translating gives CASSLGEYPYEQYF.